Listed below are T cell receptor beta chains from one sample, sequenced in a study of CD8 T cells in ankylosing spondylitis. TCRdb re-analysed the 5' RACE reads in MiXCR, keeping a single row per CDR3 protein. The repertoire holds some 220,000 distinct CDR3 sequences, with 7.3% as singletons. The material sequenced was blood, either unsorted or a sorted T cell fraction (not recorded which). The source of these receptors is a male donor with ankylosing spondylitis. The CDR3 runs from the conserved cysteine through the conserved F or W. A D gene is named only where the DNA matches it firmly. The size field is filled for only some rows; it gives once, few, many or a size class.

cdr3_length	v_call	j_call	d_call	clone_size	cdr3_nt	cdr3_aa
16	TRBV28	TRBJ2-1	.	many	TGTGCCAGCAGTTTAACCCCCTTGAGCTCCTACAATGAGCAGTTCTTC	CASSLTPLSSYNEQFF
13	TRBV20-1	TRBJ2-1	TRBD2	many	TGCAGTGCTACTAGCGGGGGGGCAAATGAGCAGTTCTTC	CSATSGGANEQFF
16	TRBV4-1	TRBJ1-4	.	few	TGCGCCAGCAGCCCCACTGCGGGTGGGGTTTCTGAAAAACTGTTTTTT	CASSPTAGGVSEKLFF
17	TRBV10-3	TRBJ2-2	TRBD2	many	TGTGCCATCAGTGAGTCTCAGCGGGAGCGGAACGTCGGGGAGCTGTTTTTT	CAISESQRERNVGELFF
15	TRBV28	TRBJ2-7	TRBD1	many	TGTGCCAGCAGTTTTAAGACAGGGAGCTCCTACGAGCAGTACTTC	CASSFKTGSSYEQYF
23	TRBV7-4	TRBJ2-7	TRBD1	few	TGTGCCAGCAGCTTTCCCGTTCAAGGGGGACCGGGACAGGGACGTCGGCCTTCCTACGAGCAGTACTTC	CASSFPVQGGPGQGRRPSYEQYF
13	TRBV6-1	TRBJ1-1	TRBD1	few	TGTGCCAGCAATAGGGGGCGTCGTACTGAAGCTTTCTTT	CASNRGRRTEAFF
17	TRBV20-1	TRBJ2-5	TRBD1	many	TGCAGTGCTCAAGGACAGGGCACCGCACCGTACCAAGAGACCCAGTACTTC	CSAQGQGTAPYQETQYF
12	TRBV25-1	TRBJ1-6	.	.	TGTGCCAGCAGTGACCCTAATTCACCCCTCCACTTT	CASSDPNSPLHF
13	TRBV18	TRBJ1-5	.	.	TGTGCCAGCTCCCTCGGGGGGGCTCAGCCCCAGCATTTT	CASSLGGAQPQHF
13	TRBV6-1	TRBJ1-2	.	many	TGTGCCAGCAGTGAAAATCCAAACTATGGCTACACCTTC	CASSENPNYGYTF
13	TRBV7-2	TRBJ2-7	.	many	TGTGCCAGCAGCTTATCGCGGTCCTACGAGCAGTACTTC	CASSLSRSYEQYF
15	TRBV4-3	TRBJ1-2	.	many	TGCGCCAGCAGCCAAGTAGAGGGGTTAAACTATGGCTACACCTTC	CASSQVEGLNYGYTF
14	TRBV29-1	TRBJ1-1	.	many	TGCAGCGTTGATCGTTTCGGGACGAACACTGAAGCTTTCTTT	CSVDRFGTNTEAFF
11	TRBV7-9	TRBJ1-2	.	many	TGTGCCAGCAGCCGCTCCGAGCTGGACACCTTC	CASSRSELDTF
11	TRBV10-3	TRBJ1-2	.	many	TGTGCCATCGGGGATGACTATGGCTACACCTTC	CAIGDDYGYTF
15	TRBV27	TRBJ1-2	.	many	TGTGCCAGCAGTTTGGGTTTCAGGAATACCTATGGCTACACCTTC	CASSLGFRNTYGYTF
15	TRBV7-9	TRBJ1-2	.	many	TGTGCCAGCAGCTTAGGGGGGGCCCAACAACGTGGCTACACCTTC	CASSLGGAQQRGYTF
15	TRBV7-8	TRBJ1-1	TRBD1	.	TGTGCCAGCAGGCCCGGGACAGGGGGGAACACTGAAGCTTTCTTT	CASRPGTGGNTEAFF
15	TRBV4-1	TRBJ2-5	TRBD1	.	TGCGCCAGCAGCCACCCGGACAGGGGGATGGAGACCCAGTACTTC	CASSHPDRGMETQYF
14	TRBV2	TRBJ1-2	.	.	TGTGCCAGCAGTCCGTCTACCTTGGGCTATGGCTACACCTTC	CASSPSTLGYGYTF
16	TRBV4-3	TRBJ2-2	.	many	TGCGCCAGCAGCCATAGATTTGGAGGGAACACCGGGGAGCTGTTTTTT	CASSHRFGGNTGELFF
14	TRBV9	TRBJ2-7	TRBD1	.	TGTGCCACCAGCCCGGGACAGGCGGCCTACGAGCAGTACTTC	CATSPGQAAYEQYF
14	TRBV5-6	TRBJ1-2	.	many	TGTGCCAGCAGCCGCGGGACATCGACTATTGGCTACACCTTC	CASSRGTSTIGYTF
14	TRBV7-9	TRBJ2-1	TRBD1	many	TGTGCCAGCAGCTTAGAAGACAGGGTGAAGGAGCAGTTCTTC	CASSLEDRVKEQFF
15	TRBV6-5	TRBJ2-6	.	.	TGTGCCAGCAGTTACAGGACCGTGGGGGCCAACGTCCTGACTTTC	CASSYRTVGANVLTF
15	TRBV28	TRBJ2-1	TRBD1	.	TGTGCCAGCAGTTTGTGGACAGGGGCGTACAATGAGCAGTTCTTC	CASSLWTGAYNEQFF
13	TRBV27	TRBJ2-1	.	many	TGTGCCAGCAGTTTAAGTCCAAACAATGAGCAGTTCTTC	CASSLSPNNEQFF
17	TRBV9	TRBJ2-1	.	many	TGTGCCAGCAGCGTAGACAGGGGACTAAGATCCTACAATGAGCAGTTCTTC	CASSVDRGLRSYNEQFF
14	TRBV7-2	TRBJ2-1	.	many	TGTGCCAGCAGCTCGTCAGGGTCCTACAATGAGCAGTTCTTC	CASSSSGSYNEQFF
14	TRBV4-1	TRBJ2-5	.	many	TGCGCCAGCAGCCAAGAACCAGGACAAGAGACCCAGTACTTC	CASSQEPGQETQYF
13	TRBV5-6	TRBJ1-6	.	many	TGTGCCAGTACGGACTCCTATAATTCACCCCTCCACTTT	CASTDSYNSPLHF
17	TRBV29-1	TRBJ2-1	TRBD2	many	TGCAGCGTTGAAGGGGACAGTACTAGCGGGAGGGTCAATGAGCAGTTCTTC	CSVEGDSTSGRVNEQFF
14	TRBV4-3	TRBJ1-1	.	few	TGCGCCAGCAGCCGTTCCCAGGGGAACACTGAAGCTTTCTTT	CASSRSQGNTEAFF
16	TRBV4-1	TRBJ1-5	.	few	TGCGCCAGCAGCCAACGCCAGGGACCCGTGGGTCAGCCCCAGCATTTT	CASSQRQGPVGQPQHF
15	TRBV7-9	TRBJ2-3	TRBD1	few	TGTGCCAGCAGCTTAGCGGGACAGATCACAGATACGCAGTATTTT	CASSLAGQITDTQYF
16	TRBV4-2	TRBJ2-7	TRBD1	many	TGTGCCAGCAGCCAAGACCCCGGGACAGCCTCCTACGAGCAGTACTTC	CASSQDPGTASYEQYF
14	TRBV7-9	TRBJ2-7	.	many	TGTGCCAGCAGCTTAGGGGACTTAACTACCGAGCAGTACTTC	CASSLGDLTTEQYF
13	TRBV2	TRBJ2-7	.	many	TGTGCCAGCAGTGGTCGGCACACCTACGAGCAGTACTTC	CASSGRHTYEQYF
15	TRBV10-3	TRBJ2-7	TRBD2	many	TGTGCCATCAGTTCCAGCGGGAGCTGGAACTACGAGCAGTACTTC	CAISSSGSWNYEQYF
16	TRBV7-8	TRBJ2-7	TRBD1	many	TGTGCCAGCAGCTTTGGGACAGGGGGGTTGACCTACGAGCAGTACTTC	CASSFGTGGLTYEQYF
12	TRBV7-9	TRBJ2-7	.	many	TGTGCCAGCAGCTACGGGGAGGTCGAGCAGTACTTC	CASSYGEVEQYF